This T cell receptor beta chain was retrieved from a study of blood T cell repertoires in COVID-19. The assay was immunoSEQ multiplex PCR, and TCRdb's table has in-frame clones only and misses some. The sample lists hundreds of thousands of clones, about four fifths occurring once. A note on this clone: Other DNA sequences within the sample encode an identical CDR3.

V lost 6 bases and J 2 bases, leaving 10 bases between the germline ends. CDR3 length equals 13 residues. Sequencing used PBMCs or T cells enriched from blood (not recorded which). The TCR comes from a woman in her forties or fifties who had been exposed to COVID-19. The V gene is TRBV12-3 or TRBV12-4, the J gene TRBJ1-2; D is perhaps TRBD1 (6 bases). The CDR3 sequence is CASSPTGNYGYTF. The CDR3 nucleotides are TGTGCCAGCAGCCCGACAGGCAACTATGGCTACACCTTC.